These 22 T cell receptor beta chains share one sample of origin, sequenced in a study of shared clonotypes between healthy human individuals. The protocol was immunoSEQ multiplex PCR, while the TCRdb copy is restricted to in-frame clones and leaves out a portion. The table shows over 1.4 million clones, with roughly 96% occurring only once. Sequencing was carried out using naive CD4+ T cells sorted from blood. The subset here: CD45RA+ positively selected. These receptors all come from a man aged 30-40 years in good health.

On this clone: The sample has other DNA sequences that encode this CDR3 too. The chain joins TRBV19 to TRBJ1-1, with no clear D. From germline, CDR1 is LNHDA and CDR2 SQIVND (reference sequence). This CDR3 contains 13 residues. Between the trimmed V and J ends, which lost 1 base and 6 bases, there was a span of 9 bases. The CDR3 nucleotides read TGTGCCAGTAGTATAGGCTTAATGGCTGAAGCTTTCTTT. Amino acid sequence: CASSIGLMAEAFF. The full variable domain, with the rest looked up from reference TRBV19 and TRBJ1-1, is DGGITQSPKYLFRKEGQNVTLSCEQNLNHDAMYWYRQDPGQGLRLIYYSQIVNDFQKGDIAEGYSVSREKKESFPLTVTSAQKNPTAFYLCASSIGLMAEAFFGQGTRLTVV.

This chain uses TRBV5-1 with TRBJ2-1; maybe TRBD2 (6 bases). The CDR3 consists of 14 residues. Germline V gene sequence: CDR1 SGHRS, CDR2 YFSETQ. V shed 3 bases and J shed 5 bases, with 12 bases lying between them. CDR3 sequence (DNA): TGCGCCAGCAGCTCACTGTTAGCGGACAATGAGCAGTTCTTC. Its protein product is CASSSLLADNEQFF.

The chain links TRBV19 to TRBJ1-5; no clear D. The V end was cut by 1 base, the J end by 9 bases, with 13 bases between. Germline V gene sequence: CDR1 LNHDA, CDR2 SQIVND (reference sequence). This CDR3 comprises 14 residues. The CDR3 loop reads CASSIGSGFGPQHF. In nucleotides, the CDR3 is TGTGCCAGTAGTATAGGGTCGGGGTTTGGGCCCCAGCATTTT.

This chain links TRBV9 with TRBJ2-4; 10 positions match TRBD1. This CDR3 has 19 residues. V shed 4 bases, J shed 2 bases, and the junction held 15 bases outside the gene matches. Germline CDR1 SGDLS, CDR2 YYNGEE. Here the CDR3 reads CASSPRDGGQGISKNIQYF. The CDR3 bases are TGTGCCAGCAGCCCGAGGGATGGGGGACAGGGGATTTCCAAAAACATTCAGTACTTC.

The chain has TRBV6-5 and TRBJ2-5; maybe TRBD1 (6 bases). CDR1 MNHEY and CDR2 SVGAGI come from the germline V gene. The V end lost 2 bases, the J end lost 1 base, and 8 bases lay between the germline ends. The CDR3 spans 14 residues. This chain's CDR3 is CASSYRTAQETQYF. CDR3 coding DNA: TGTGCCAGCAGTTACCGGACAGCCCAAGAGACCCAGTACTTC.

About this clone: Other DNA sequences of this sample code for an identical CDR3. V is TRBV5-1 and J is TRBJ2-6, with no clear D. V dropped 5 bases and J dropped 0 bases, with 6 bases sitting between them. The CDR3 totals 14 residues. Germline-derived CDR1 and CDR2 are SGHRS and YFSETQ. The CDR3 nucleotides are TGCGCCAGCAGGCCGGGCTCTGGGGCCAACGTCCTGACTTTC. It yields the protein CASRPGSGANVLTF.

This clone was recorded only once. CDR3 sequence: CASRGGDILSQPQHF. In nucleotides, the CDR3 is TGTGCCAGTAGGGGTGGAGACATCCTTAGTCAGCCCCAGCATTTT. The rearrangement joins TRBV19 to TRBJ1-5; no clear D gene. Germline CDR1 is LNHDA and CDR2 is SQIVND (reference sequence). Deletions cut 6 bases from V and 6 bases from J, with 18 bases between. The CDR3 extends over 15 amino acids.

This sequence joins TRBV18 and TRBJ2-7, with unresolved D. CDR1 is KGHSH, CDR2 LQKENI, per germline. With 3 bases removed from V and 5 bases from J, the gap between germline ends came to 14 bases. The CDR3 spans 14 residues. CDR3 nucleotides: TGTGCCAGCTCACCTAAAGGTCTTTGGGACGAGCAGTACTTC. It specifies CASSPKGLWDEQYF.

The CDR3 coding sequence is TGTGCCAGCTCACCGAATATAGGCTCCGGGGAGACCCAGTACTTC. Translated, it gives CASSPNIGSGETQYF. The chain links TRBV18 to TRBJ2-5; D unresolved. The CDR3 runs 15 residues. Germline CDR1 and CDR2: KGHSH and LQKENI. Trimming cost V 3 bases and J 5 bases, with 16 bases left between them.

The table lists this clone with a count of one. This chain connects TRBV10-3 to TRBJ2-2; TRBD1 or TRBD2 may be the D gene (5 bases each). The V end was cut by 6 bases, the J end by 3 bases, with 11 bases between. Germline V gene lookup returns CDR1 ENHRY and CDR2 SYGVKD. CDR3 length: 14 residues. For the CDR3, the DNA is TGTGCCATCAGGCAGGTGGGGGACACCGGGGAGCTGTTTTTT. Amino acid sequence: CAIRQVGDTGELFF.

This clone has only a few counts. The rearrangement uses TRBV27 and TRBJ2-5; a weak D match, TRBD1 (6 bases). Germline V CDR1 and CDR2: MNHEY, SMNVEV (reference sequence). The CDR3 has 14 residues. V shed 7 bases and J shed 4 bases, with 16 bases lying between them. For the CDR3, the DNA is TGTGCCAGCAACCCCCAGGGGCGGGCAGAGACCCAGTACTTC. Translated: CASNPQGRAETQYF.

This chain joins TRBV5-1 and TRBJ2-7; TRBD2 is a possible D gene (5 bases). Trimming pared 0 bases from V and 2 bases from J, leaving 18 bases between. This CDR3 region has 17 residues. In germline, CDR1 is SGHRS, CDR2 YFSETQ. The CDR3 loop is CASSLDPPAGGPYEQYF. The CDR3 nucleotides are TGCGCCAGCAGCTTGGACCCCCCGGCGGGCGGGCCCTACGAGCAGTACTTC.

This clone was recorded only once. V usage is TRBV29-1 and J usage is TRBJ2-3, with TRBD2 matching 13 bases. The J segment lost 0 bases and the V segment lost 2 bases, leaving 8 bases of the junction unmatched. Looked up from germline, CDR1 is SQVTM and CDR2 is ANQGSEA. CDR3 length: 18 amino acids. CDR3 loop: CSVEPWTSGSGSTDTQYF. CDR3 in DNA: TGCAGCGTTGAACCGTGGACTAGCGGGAGCGGTAGCACAGATACGCAGTATTTT.

This rearrangement joins TRBV7-2 to TRBJ1-2; perhaps TRBD1 as D (6 bases). Per the germline V gene, CDR1 is SGHTA and CDR2 is FQGNSA. Trimming shortened V by 6 bases and J by 3 bases, and 14 bases separated the two germline ends. The CDR3 sequence is 14 residues long. CDR3 loop: CASRVETGYYGYTF. The CDR3 DNA sequence: TGTGCCAGCAGGGTTGAAACAGGGTACTATGGCTACACCTTC.

V gene TRBV2 combines with J gene TRBJ2-3, with a possible D match to TRBD2 (6 bases). The CDR3 spans 15 residues. Germline CDR1 reads SNHLY; CDR2 reads FYNNEI. V lost 7 bases and J lost 3, with 17 bases in between. In DNA form, the CDR3 reads TGTGCCAGCAATGCAGTAGGGACTCTTACAGATACGCAGTATTTT. Encoded protein: CASNAVGTLTDTQYF. Complete variable domain (other parts from reference TRBV2 and TRBJ2-3): EPEVTQTPSHQVTQMGQEVILRCVPISNHLYFYWYRQILGQKVEFLVSFYNNEISEKSEIFDDQFSVERPDGSNFTLKIRSTKLEDSAMYFCASNAVGTLTDTQYFGPGTRLTVL.

This chain joins TRBV4-1 and TRBJ2-1; 7 nucleotides align to TRBD2. Germline V gives CDR1 MGHRA, CDR2 YSYEKL. After removal of 0 bases from V and 4 bases from J, the junction contained 6 bases not matched to a gene. CDR3 length equals 16 residues. CDR3 nucleotides: TGCGCCAGCAGCCAAGATCGAATAGCGGGTTACAATGAGCAGTTCTTC. Amino acids: CASSQDRIAGYNEQFF.

The V gene is TRBV27, the J gene TRBJ2-1, with 8 bases identical to TRBD2. Per the germline V gene, CDR1 is MNHEY and CDR2 is SMNVEV (reference sequence). The ends lost 8 bases at V and 0 bases at J; junction bases unmatched: 15. The CDR3 contains 18 residues. The CDR3 DNA sequence: TGTGCCAGCGGGCCCCGCACTAGCGGCTTCAGCTCCTACAATGAGCAGTTCTTC. It is translated as CASGPRTSGFSSYNEQFF.

The chain has TRBV6-5 and TRBJ2-1; D is perhaps TRBD2 (6 bases). The CDR3 loop spans 16 amino acids. Per the germline V gene, CDR1 is MNHEY and CDR2 is SVGAGI. V was clipped by 2 bases and J by 4 bases, with 15 bases between them. The CDR3 protein is CASSYPGTYTYNEQFF. The CDR3 DNA reads TGTGCCAGCAGTTACCCAGGGACTTATACTTACAATGAGCAGTTCTTC.

CDR3 residues: CASSRTGTSGTGELFF. For the CDR3, the DNA is TGTGCCAGTAGTAGGACCGGGACTAGCGGGACCGGGGAGCTGTTTTTT. V gene TRBV19 combines with J gene TRBJ2-2; TRBD2 agrees at 12 bases. The germline CDR1 and CDR2 sequences are LNHDA and SQIVND (reference sequence). The CDR3 length is 16 residues. V lost 4 bases to trimming and J lost 5 bases; unmatched junction nucleotides: 5.

V and J are TRBV18 and TRBJ2-2; no reliable D call. Per the germline V gene, CDR1 is KGHSH and CDR2 is LQKENI. The ends were cut back, 2 bases at V and 7 bases at J, with 11 bases in the middle. CDR3 length: 14 residues. The CDR3 sequence: CASSPFHQSGELFF. DNA for the CDR3: TGTGCCAGCTCACCATTTCATCAGAGCGGGGAGCTGTTTTTT.

The chain is built from TRBV4-1 and TRBJ2-1; the match to TRBD2 covers 7 bases. The CDR3 length is 17 residues. CDR1 MGHRA and CDR2 YSYEKL come from the germline V gene. Losses at the gene ends were 4 bases for V and 7 bases for J; bases not matched to a gene: 16. CDR3 DNA: TGCGCCAGCAGCCGGGGGACTATTATATCGGGGTTTAATGAGCAGTTCTTC. Translated, it gives CASSRGTIISGFNEQFF.

The chain links TRBV6-5 to TRBJ1-3; no clear D gene. V lost 4 bases and J 4 bases, leaving 11 bases between the germline ends. The CDR3 has 14 residues. CDR1 MNHEY and CDR2 SVGAGI come from the germline V gene. The CDR3 here is CASSSATAGNTIYF. The CDR3, as DNA: TGTGCCAGCAGTTCCGCGACCGCAGGAAACACCATATATTTT.